This T cell receptor beta chain appears in the sequencing data of a study of blood T cell repertoires in COVID-19. Profiling relied on immunoSEQ multiplex PCR, and the TCRdb table lists in-frame clones only, not all of them. The table records about 64,000 clones, about 86% of them present only once. Germline-derived CDR1 and CDR2 are MNHNS and SASEGT. V was shortened by 0 bases and J by 6 bases, with 6 bases between the two germline ends. This CDR3 region has 13 residues. This TCR was recovered from a man aged 35 to 55 with acute or convalescent COVID-19. What was sequenced was peripheral blood. V usage is TRBV6-1 and J usage is TRBJ1-5; unclear D gene. The CDR3 loop reads CASSEARGQPQHF. DNA of the CDR3: TGTGCCAGCAGTGAAGCGCGCGGTCAGCCCCAGCATTTT.